The 10 T cell receptor beta chains in this list originate from one sample, sequenced in a study of OX40 agonist ivuxolimab in advanced cancers. Produced via immunoSEQ multiplex PCR; TCRdb's table is partial and in-frame only. The table has around 95,000 clones, approximately 91% seen once. Sequencing used CD4+ or CD8+ T cells sorted from blood, obtained in a trial of the OX40 agonist ivuxolimab. The receptors were sampled from an adult with an advanced solid tumor such as melanoma, head and neck, liver or kidney cancer.

The chain links TRBV28 to TRBJ1-5; no reliable D call. V lost 2 bases and J lost 7, with 15 bases in between. CDR1 MDHEN and CDR2 SYDVKM come from the germline V gene. This CDR3 region has 15 residues. The chain's CDR3 is CASSLQAGLLQPQHF. CDR3 nucleotides: TGTGCCAGCAGTTTACAGGCCGGGTTGTTACAGCCCCAGCATTTT.

The V call is TRBV25-1, the J call TRBJ1-4; tentative D call: TRBD1 (6 bases). Looked up from germline, CDR1 is MGHDK and CDR2 is SYGVNS. Trimming removed 5 bases from V and 4 bases from J, with 14 bases in between. CDR3 length equals 15 residues. The CDR3 DNA reads as TGTGCCAGCAGTACTTACAGGGACCTTAATGAAAAACTGTTTTTT. This gives the protein CASSTYRDLNEKLFF.

This chain links TRBV30 with TRBJ2-7; the D gene is possibly TRBD2 (5 bases). The CDR3 totals 13 residues. V dropped 4 bases and J dropped 0 bases, with 10 bases sitting between them. The germline V gene has CDR1 GTSNPN and CDR2 SVGIG (reference sequence). The DNA for the CDR3 is TGTGCCTGGACGGACGGGGTCTCCTACGAGCAGTACTTC. Translated, it gives CAWTDGVSYEQYF.

CDR3 sequence (DNA): TGTGCCATCAGGGTTGGGATGGGGGATACGCAGTATTTT. This sequence encodes CAIRVGMGDTQYF. The chain links TRBV10-3 to TRBJ2-3; D is uncertain. V dropped 6 bases and J dropped 6 bases, with 13 bases sitting between them. CDR3 length: 13 residues. Germline lookup yields CDR1 ENHRY and CDR2 SYGVKD.

V usage is TRBV18 and J usage is TRBJ2-3; no definite D call. V was cut by 5 bases and J by 2 bases, with 5 bases left in between. The CDR3 is made up of 12 amino acids. Germline V gives CDR1 KGHSH, CDR2 LQKENI. The CDR3 reads CASSGNTDTQYF. The DNA of the CDR3 is TGTGCCAGCTCAGGTAACACAGATACGCAGTATTTT.

V gene TRBV4-1 combines with J gene TRBJ2-2; 7 bases align to TRBD2. The CDR3 is made up of 16 amino acids. The J segment lost 1 base and the V segment lost 1 base, leaving 3 bases of the junction unmatched. The germline gives CDR1 MGHRA, CDR2 YSYEKL. For the CDR3, the DNA is TGCGCCAGCAGCCAAGTACCTAGCGGGAACACCGGGGAGCTGTTTTTT. Its translation is CASSQVPSGNTGELFF.

This clone was found once. The chain uses TRBV27 and TRBJ2-2, with D possibly TRBD1 on 5 matching bases. Looked up from germline, CDR1 is MNHEY and CDR2 is SMNVEV (reference sequence). V was trimmed by 0 bases and J by 1 base, leaving 9 bases between them. The CDR3 has 16 amino acids. The DNA of the CDR3 is TGTGCCAGCAGTTTATCGCAGGGCAGGAACACCGGGGAGCTGTTTTTT. Translating gives CASSLSQGRNTGELFF.

The V and J genes are TRBV11-2 and TRBJ1-5; D unclear. The CDR3 runs 14 residues. V was clipped by 1 base and J by 6 bases, with 10 bases between them. Germline CDR1 reads SGHAT; CDR2 reads FQNNGV. In DNA form, the CDR3 reads TGTGCCAGCAGCTTAGGAGGCAGCGGTCAGCCCCAGCATTTT. Amino acid sequence: CASSLGGSGQPQHF.

The rearrangement uses TRBV12-5 and TRBJ1-6, with D possibly TRBD1 on 6 matching bases. This CDR3 has 16 residues. Germline V gives CDR1 LGHNT, CDR2 FRNRAP. Trimming stripped 3 bases from V and 10 bases from J, with 19 bases between. CDR3 region: CASGLTRGFGKSPLHF. The DNA of the CDR3 is TGTGCTAGTGGTTTAACCAGGGGTTTTGGTAAGTCACCCCTCCACTTT.

The genes are TRBV10-3 and TRBJ2-1; D ambiguous. The ends were cut back, 7 bases at V and 0 bases at J, with 7 bases in the middle. Germline assignment: CDR1 ENHRY and CDR2 SYGVKD. The CDR3 sequence is 13 residues long. This chain's CDR3 is CAITQDSYNEQFF. The CDR3 nucleotides are TGTGCCATCACCCAAGACTCCTACAATGAGCAGTTCTTC.